Following are 32 T cell receptor beta chains from one sample sequenced in a study of CD8+ T cells in alopecia areata (dated by TCRdb to 2016 to 2019). The time point label here, explained by the study, means: 20 to 30 weeks on oral tofacitinib. What this sample's treatment or condition label stands for: oral pan-JAK inhibitor, 5-10 mg twice daily. The method was the immunoSEQ multiplex PCR assay. For TCR sequencing, RNA was extracted from every sample and reverse transcribed into cDNA to serve as template. TCRdb holds this immuneACCESS table with in-frame rearrangements only. Some clones are missing; in checked studies, unresolved V genes explain under half, and the rest has no known cause. For this sample the table gives 150,000 to 250,000 clones, of which about three fifths were detected only once. The top ten clones comprise 5.5% of the sample. The sequencing used CD4+ T cells sorted from blood, collected at week 24, from a patient treated with tofacitinib. These receptors all come from a human donor with alopecia areata.

The chain employs TRBV7-6 and TRBJ1-4; D perhaps matches TRBD1 (6 bases). Germline V CDR1 and CDR2: SGHVS, FNYEAQ. The germline V and J ends were trimmed by 5 bases and 3 bases, with 19 bases remaining between them. The CDR3 runs to 17 residues. The CDR3 reads CASSREPPPGANEKLFF. CDR3 DNA: TGTGCCAGCAGCAGAGAACCGCCGCCAGGGGCTAATGAAAAACTGTTTTTT.

The chain joins TRBV5-1 to TRBJ2-7; D might be TRBD2 (5 bases). The CDR3 is made up of 12 amino acids. The V gene lost 7 bases and the J gene lost 4 bases, with 12 bases spanning the gap. Germline CDR1 is SGHRS and CDR2 is YFSETQ. CDR3 nucleotide sequence: TGCGCCAGCCCTGAGGAGGTATACGAGCAGTACTTC. Protein: CASPEEVYEQYF.

The genes are TRBV18 and TRBJ2-6; D not resolved. With 3 bases removed from V and 2 bases from J, the gap between germline ends came to 8 bases. This CDR3 contains 15 residues. Germline V gives CDR1 KGHSH, CDR2 LQKENI. CDR3 coding DNA: TGTGCCAGCTCACCGTCCAACACTGGGGCCAACGTCCTGACTTTC. Translation gives CASSPSNTGANVLTF.

J is TRBJ2-3 and V is TRBV25-1; possibly TRBD2 for D (6 bases). The V end was cut by 6 bases, the J end by 6 bases, with 13 bases between. This CDR3 region has 13 residues. Germline CDR1 and CDR2: MGHDK and SYGVNS. The DNA of the CDR3 is TGTGCCAGCAGCTCCGGGGGATTTGATACGCAGTATTTT. Encoded protein: CASSSGGFDTQYF.

This clone is categorized as medium-sized (0.01 to 0.1%). The chain employs TRBV11-2 and TRBJ2-7, with TRBD2 matching over 7 bases. The CDR3 has 15 amino acids. V lost 5 bases, J lost 3 bases, and 10 bases stayed unmatched. The germline V gene encodes CDR1 SGHAT and CDR2 FQNNGV. The CDR3 sequence is CASSTFSGQSYEQYF. The CDR3 DNA is TGTGCCAGCAGCACATTTAGCGGGCAGAGCTACGAGCAGTACTTC.

V gene TRBV5-6 combines with J gene TRBJ2-3; D gene ambiguous. The CDR3 is 15 residues long. Germline lookup yields CDR1 SGHDT and CDR2 YYEEEE. The V end lost 6 bases, the J end lost 0 bases, and 14 bases lay between the germline ends. CDR3 sequence (DNA): TGTGCCAGCAACCACGGGCCCCGGAGCACAGATACGCAGTATTTT. Its protein is CASNHGPRSTDTQYF.

This clone came up a few times. The V and J genes are TRBV5-1 and TRBJ1-1; D is undetermined. The CDR3 has 13 residues. Germline V gene data show CDR1 as SGHRS and CDR2 as YFSETQ. With 7 bases removed from V and 11 bases from J, the gap between germline ends came to 21 bases. Here the CDR3 reads CASGALGISDAFF. The CDR3 DNA sequence: TGCGCCAGCGGCGCCCTGGGGATAAGTGACGCTTTCTTT. Full variable domain (remainder filled in from reference TRBV5-1 and TRBJ1-1): KAGVTQTPRYLIKTRGQQVTLSCSPISGHRSVSWYQQTPGQGLQFLFEYFSETQRNKGNFPGRFSGRQFSNSRSEMNVSTLELGDSALYLCASGALGISDAFFGQGTRLTVV.

This chain links TRBV4-2 with TRBJ2-1, with TRBD2 matching over 8 bases. CDR1 and CDR2 from the germline V gene are LGHNA and YNFKEQ. J lost 5 bases, V lost 2 bases, and 2 bases had no gene match. The CDR3 is 14 amino acids. CDR3: CASSQIAGNNEQFF. For the CDR3, the DNA is TGTGCCAGCAGCCAAATAGCGGGGAACAATGAGCAGTTCTTC.

This clone was observed a handful of times. V usage is TRBV5-6 and J usage is TRBJ2-4, with D perhaps matching TRBD1 or TRBD2 (5 bases each). CDR1 is SGHDT, CDR2 YYEEEE, per germline. The CDR3 totals 16 residues. The V gene lost 0 bases and the J gene lost 0 bases, with 10 bases spanning the gap. The CDR3 spells CASSLGGTLAKNIQYF. CDR3 DNA: TGTGCCAGCAGCTTGGGGGGGACGTTAGCCAAAAACATTCAGTACTTC.

The gene calls are TRBV5-1 and TRBJ1-5; 9 bases agree with TRBD1. J was trimmed by 5 bases and V by 4 bases; bases with no gene match: 19. The V gene's germline CDR1 is SGHRS and CDR2 YFSETQ. The CDR3 sequence is 19 residues long. CDR3 nucleotides: TGCGCCAGCAGCCCCAACCCGGGACAGGGAGTGATGGGGTATCAGCCCCAGCATTTT. Translated, it gives CASSPNPGQGVMGYQPQHF.

The genes are TRBV11-3 and TRBJ2-1, with D possibly being TRBD1 (6 bases). V dropped 5 bases and J dropped 7 bases, with 9 bases sitting between them. Germline loops: CDR1 SGHNT, CDR2 YENEEA. CDR3 length: 12 amino acids. CDR3 region: CASSQGKNEQFF. In DNA, the CDR3 is TGTGCCAGCAGCCAGGGGAAGAATGAGCAGTTCTTC.

The rearrangement uses TRBV4-2 and TRBJ2-2, with 11 nucleotides matching TRBD2. The germline gives CDR1 LGHNA, CDR2 YNFKEQ. V lost 2 bases to trimming and J lost 6 bases; unmatched junction nucleotides: 5. The CDR3 has 16 amino acids. For the CDR3, the DNA is TGTGCCAGCAGCCAACCAAGGACTAGCGGGCCCGGGGAGCTGTTTTTT. It is translated as CASSQPRTSGPGELFF.

V is TRBV29-1 and J is TRBJ2-7; D call uncertain. Germline CDR1 SQVTM, CDR2 ANQGSEA. Trimming stripped 4 bases from V and 3 bases from J, with 7 bases between. CDR3 length: 11 amino acids. CDR3 loop: CSVVVDYEQYF. In DNA form, the CDR3 reads TGCAGCGTTGTGGTAGACTACGAGCAGTACTTC.

V is TRBV30 and J is TRBJ2-2; D uncertain. Germline V lookup: CDR1 GTSNPN, CDR2 SVGIG (reference sequence). The CDR3 spans 14 residues. The V and J ends lost 7 bases and 1 base respectively, with 13 bases between them. CDR3 nucleotide sequence: TGTGCCTTTACGGAAGGGAAGAACACCGGGGAGCTGTTTTTT. This gives the protein CAFTEGKNTGELFF.

The V gene is TRBV29-1, the J gene TRBJ2-5; TRBD1 aligns across 9 bases. Trimming at V came to 4 bases and at J to 2 bases, leaving 5 bases not matched to a gene. The CDR3 extends over 14 amino acids. Germline CDR1 reads SQVTM; CDR2 reads ANQGSEA. The CDR3 is CSVGGTGLQETQYF. CDR3 nucleotides: TGCAGCGTTGGGGGGACAGGGTTACAAGAGACCCAGTACTTC.

The chain couples TRBV5-4 to TRBJ2-5, with 9 bases aligning to TRBD2. Per the germline V gene, CDR1 is SGHNT and CDR2 is YYREEE (reference sequence). This CDR3 comprises 15 residues. V lost 4 bases, J lost 2 bases, and 6 bases stayed unmatched. In DNA, the CDR3 is TGTGCCAGCAGCCCCCGGACTAGCGTTCAAGAGACCCAGTACTTC. It yields the protein CASSPRTSVQETQYF.

The chain carries TRBV29-1 and TRBJ2-1; the D gene could be TRBD1 or TRBD2 (5 bases each). CDR3 size: 15 residues. Trimming took 2 bases from V and 4 from J, leaving 15 bases between them. Germline loops: CDR1 SQVTM, CDR2 ANQGSEA. The CDR3 sequence: CSVESRGTRYNEQFF. The CDR3 nucleotides are TGCAGCGTTGAATCTAGAGGGACCCGATACAATGAGCAGTTCTTC.

The genes are TRBV2 and TRBJ2-3; possibly TRBD2 for D (6 bases). V lost 7 bases and J lost 2, with 10 bases in between. From germline, CDR1 is SNHLY and CDR2 FYNNEI. The CDR3 loop spans 13 amino acids. The CDR3 is CASISGATDTQYF. The CDR3 region has the DNA TGTGCCAGCATTTCGGGAGCCACAGATACGCAGTATTTT.

This chain uses TRBV29-1 with TRBJ2-7, with D possibly TRBD2 on 6 matching bases. This CDR3 spans 10 amino acids. From germline, CDR1 is SQVTM and CDR2 ANQGSEA. Trimming removed 4 bases from V and 6 bases from J, with 7 bases in between. The CDR3 sequence is CSVGLGEQYF. CDR3 DNA sequence: TGCAGCGTTGGACTAGGCGAGCAGTACTTC.

This chain joins TRBV18 and TRBJ1-1, with TRBD1 identical over 7 bases. V shed 4 bases, J shed 2 bases, and the junction held 4 bases outside the gene matches. The CDR3 contains 14 residues. Germline lookup yields CDR1 KGHSH and CDR2 LQKENI. The CDR3 region has the DNA TGTGCCAGCTCACGGGGGACAGACAACACTGAAGCTTTCTTT. Translation gives CASSRGTDNTEAFF.

This chain links TRBV11-2 with TRBJ2-7; weak D call: TRBD2 (6 bases). The CDR3 is 13 amino acids. Germline V gene sequence: CDR1 SGHAT, CDR2 FQNNGV. Trimming stripped 5 bases from V and 3 bases from J, with 11 bases between. The CDR3 DNA follows: TGTGCCAGCAGCCGGGACTGGGTCTACGAGCAGTACTTC. Translating gives CASSRDWVYEQYF. The full variable domain, with the rest looked up from reference TRBV11-2 and TRBJ2-7, is EAGVAQSPRYKIIEKRQSVAFWCNPISGHATLYWYQQILGQGPKLLIQFQNNGVVDDSQLPKDRFSAERLKGVDSTLKIQPAKLEDSAVYLCASSRDWVYEQYFGPGTRLTVT.

The J gene is TRBJ2-7, the V gene TRBV29-1; TRBD1 is a possible D gene (5 bases). There are 13 residues in the CDR3. Per germline, CDR1 SQVTM and CDR2 ANQGSEA. V was pared by 1 base and J by 0 bases, with 7 bases between. DNA for the CDR3: TGCAGCGTTGAAGTCCAGGGCTCCTACGAGCAGTACTTC. Translated: CSVEVQGSYEQYF.

The J gene is TRBJ2-5, the V gene TRBV7-2, with TRBD2 matching 11 bases. CDR1 and CDR2 (germline): SGHTA, FQGNSA. There are 16 residues in the CDR3. V shed 3 bases, J shed 4 bases, and the junction held 7 bases outside the gene matches. CDR3 in amino acids: CASSFVLAGGTETQYF. The DNA of the CDR3 is TGTGCCAGCAGCTTCGTCCTAGCGGGAGGTACAGAGACCCAGTACTTC.

V gene TRBV9 combines with J gene TRBJ2-3; possibly TRBD1 for D (6 bases). CDR1 SGDLS and CDR2 YYNGEE come from the germline V gene. This CDR3 comprises 17 residues. The V end lost 4 bases, the J end lost 5 bases, and 23 bases lay between the germline ends. CDR3 in amino acids: CASSFQRDTEFRDTQYF. The DNA of the CDR3 is TGTGCCAGCAGCTTTCAAAGGGACACGGAGTTCCGAGATACGCAGTATTTT.

The V and J genes are TRBV25-1 and TRBJ2-7; D is unresolved. From germline, CDR1 is MGHDK and CDR2 SYGVNS. V was pared by 3 bases and J by 6 bases, with 6 bases between. The CDR3 is 11 amino acids. As DNA, the CDR3 is TGTGCCAGCAGTGACCCACCCGAGCAGTACTTC. It is translated as CASSDPPEQYF.

This chain connects TRBV5-1 to TRBJ1-1; D remains ambiguous. V was trimmed by 2 bases and J by 6 bases, leaving 14 bases between them. The CDR3 covers 14 residues. CDR1 is SGHRS, CDR2 YFSETQ, per germline. The CDR3: CASSFIQSPAEAFF. In nucleotides, the CDR3 is TGCGCCAGCAGCTTTATTCAGTCGCCAGCTGAAGCTTTCTTT.

This clone was observed a few times. Written as DNA, the CDR3 is TGTGCCAGTAGTATAGAGGCGCCAGGGTCGACCCAAGAGACCCAGTACTTC. It is translated as CASSIEAPGSTQETQYF. V gene TRBV19 combines with J gene TRBJ2-5; D possibly corresponds to TRBD1 (5 bases). Trimming cost V 0 bases and J 1 base, with 15 bases left between them. In germline, CDR1 is LNHDA, CDR2 SQIVND (reference sequence). This CDR3 is 17 amino acids long.

This sequence joins TRBV25-1 and TRBJ1-4; D is undetermined. The CDR3 runs 14 residues. V was trimmed by 3 bases and J by 8 bases, leaving 13 bases between them. CDR1 is MGHDK, CDR2 SYGVNS, per germline. The CDR3 region is CASSEREVGEKLFF. Here the CDR3 DNA reads TGTGCCAGCAGTGAGAGGGAAGTAGGGGAAAAACTGTTTTTT.

This clone was recorded only once. V and J are TRBV11-2 and TRBJ2-5; TRBD2 matches at 8 bases. After removal of 4 bases from V and 4 bases from J, the junction contained 5 bases not matched to a gene. The CDR3 runs to 14 residues. Germline V lookup: CDR1 SGHAT, CDR2 FQNNGV. The CDR3 loop is CASSSYSGIETQYF. The CDR3 DNA reads TGTGCCAGCAGCTCGTATAGCGGGATAGAGACCCAGTACTTC.

This chain uses TRBV28 with TRBJ1-2, with D possibly being TRBD1 (6 bases). V lost 6 bases and J 5 bases, leaving 19 bases between the germline ends. Germline V CDR1 and CDR2: MDHEN, SYDVKM. There are 15 residues in the CDR3. In DNA form, the CDR3 reads TGTGCCAGCAGCTATAAAGGGGGGCCGAGGTATGGCTACACCTTC. As protein: CASSYKGGPRYGYTF.

The V gene is TRBV4-3, the J gene TRBJ2-2; D may be TRBD2 (6 bases). Germline V gene sequence: CDR1 LGHNA, CDR2 YSLEER. V lost 4 bases and J 5 bases, leaving 17 bases between the germline ends. The CDR3 totals 16 residues. CDR3 sequence (DNA): TGCGCCAGCAGCCCAGTTTGGGGGGAGAATACCGGGGAGCTGTTTTTT. Its protein product is CASSPVWGENTGELFF.

The table lists this clone with a few counts. This chain links TRBV28 with TRBJ2-5; 9 bases agree with TRBD1. The CDR3 loop spans 15 amino acids. Germline V gives CDR1 MDHEN, CDR2 SYDVKM. V lost 4 bases to trimming and J lost 0 bases; unmatched junction nucleotides: 3. CDR3 in DNA: TGTGCCAGCAGTTCCGGGACAGGGTACCAAGAGACCCAGTACTTC. As protein: CASSSGTGYQETQYF.